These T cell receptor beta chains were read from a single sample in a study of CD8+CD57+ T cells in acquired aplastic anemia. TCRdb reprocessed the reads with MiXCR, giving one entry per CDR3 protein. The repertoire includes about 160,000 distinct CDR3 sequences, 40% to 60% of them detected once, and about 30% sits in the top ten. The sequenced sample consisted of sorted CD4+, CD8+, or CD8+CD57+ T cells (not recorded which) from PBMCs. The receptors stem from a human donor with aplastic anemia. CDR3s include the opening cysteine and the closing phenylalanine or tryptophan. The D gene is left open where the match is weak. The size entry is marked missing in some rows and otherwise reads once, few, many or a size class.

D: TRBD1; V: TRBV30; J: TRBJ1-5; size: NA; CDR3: CAWRELDRGGQPQHF; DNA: TGTGCCTGGAGGGAACTAGACAGGGGAGGTCAGCCCCAGCATTTT
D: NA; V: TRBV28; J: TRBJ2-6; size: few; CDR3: CAITGAHASGANVLTF; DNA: TGTGCCATTACGGGGGCCCACGCCTCTGGGGCCAACGTCCTGACTTTC
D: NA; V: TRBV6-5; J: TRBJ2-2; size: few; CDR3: CASSYSRAPNTGELFF; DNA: TGTGCCAGCAGTTACTCGCGGGCCCCGAACACCGGGGAGCTGTTTTTT
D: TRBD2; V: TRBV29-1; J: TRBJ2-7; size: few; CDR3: CSVDRGGNEQYF; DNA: TGCAGCGTTGATAGGGGAGGGAACGAGCAGTACTTC
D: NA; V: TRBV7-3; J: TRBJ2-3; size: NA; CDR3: CASSSMFSDTQYF; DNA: TGTGCCAGCAGCTCCATGTTTTCAGATACGCAGTATTTT
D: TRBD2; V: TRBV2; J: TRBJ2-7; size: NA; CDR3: CASCYTGEGFEQYF; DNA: TGTGCCAGCTGCTACACGGGGGAGGGATTCGAGCAGTACTTC
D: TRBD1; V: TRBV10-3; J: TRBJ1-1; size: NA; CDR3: CAISVTGKTEAFF; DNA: TGTGCCATCAGTGTGACAGGGAAAACTGAAGCTTTCTTT
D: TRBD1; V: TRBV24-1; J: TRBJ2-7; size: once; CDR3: CASSGSDRGWNEQYF; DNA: TGTGCCAGCAGTGGGTCCGACAGGGGGTGGAACGAGCAGTACTTC
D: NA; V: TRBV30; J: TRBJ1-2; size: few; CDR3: CAWSVRWPGYTF; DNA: TGTGCCTGGAGTGTACGTTGGCCTGGCTACACCTTC
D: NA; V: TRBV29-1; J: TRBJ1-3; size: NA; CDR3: CSADNRENSGNTIYF; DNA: TGCAGCGCGGATAACAGGGAAAACTCTGGAAACACCATATATTTT
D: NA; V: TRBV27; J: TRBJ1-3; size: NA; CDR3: CASSFLGPGNTIYF; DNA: TGTGCCAGCAGTTTTTTGGGGCCTGGAAACACCATATATTTT
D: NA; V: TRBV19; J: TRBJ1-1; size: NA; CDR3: CASSTQGFGAFF; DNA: TGTGCCAGTAGTACCCAGGGATTTGGAGCTTTCTTT
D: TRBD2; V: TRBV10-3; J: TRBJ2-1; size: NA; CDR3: CAIRLGLNNEQFF; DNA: TGTGCCATCAGATTGGGACTAAACAATGAGCAGTTCTTC
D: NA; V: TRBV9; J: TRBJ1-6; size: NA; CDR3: CASSVKGRNSPLHF; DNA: TGTGCCAGCAGCGTGAAGGGGCGGAATTCACCCCTCCACTTT
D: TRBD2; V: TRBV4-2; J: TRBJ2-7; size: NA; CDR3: CASSQEVGSGAYEQYF; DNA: TGTGCCAGCAGCCAAGAAGTGGGAAGCGGGGCTTACGAGCAGTACTTC
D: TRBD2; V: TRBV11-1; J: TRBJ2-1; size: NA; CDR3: CASSFPGGLAYEQFF; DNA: TGTGCCAGCAGCTTCCCCGGGGGACTAGCATATGAGCAGTTCTTC